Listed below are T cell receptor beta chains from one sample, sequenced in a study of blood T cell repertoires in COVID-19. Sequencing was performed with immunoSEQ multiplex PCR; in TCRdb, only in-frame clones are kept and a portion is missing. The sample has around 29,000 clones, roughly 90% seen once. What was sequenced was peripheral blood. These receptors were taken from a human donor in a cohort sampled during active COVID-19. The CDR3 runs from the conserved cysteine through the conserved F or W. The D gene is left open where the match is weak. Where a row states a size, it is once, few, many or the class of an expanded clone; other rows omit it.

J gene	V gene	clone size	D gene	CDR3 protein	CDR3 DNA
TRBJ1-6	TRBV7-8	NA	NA	CASSLDGDFVVNSPLHF	TGTGCCAGCAGCTTAGACGGGGATTTTGTAGTCAATTCACCCCTCCACTTT
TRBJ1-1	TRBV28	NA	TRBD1	CASSAFGQGLNTEAFF	TGTGCCAGCAGTGCCTTTGGACAGGGCCTGAACACTGAAGCTTTCTTT
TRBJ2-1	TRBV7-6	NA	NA	CASSLVPQNNEQFF	TGTGCCAGCAGCTTAGTCCCCCAGAACAATGAGCAGTTCTTC
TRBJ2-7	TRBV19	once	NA	CASSIENPTDFYEQYF	TGTGCCAGTAGTATAGAAAACCCGACAGATTTCTACGAGCAGTACTTC
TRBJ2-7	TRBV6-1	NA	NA	CASSDRVAYEQYF	TGTGCCAGCAGTGACAGGGTGGCCTACGAGCAGTACTTC
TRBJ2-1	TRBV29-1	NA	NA	CSVGTGEQFF	TGCAGCGTTGGCACAGGGGAGCAGTTCTTC
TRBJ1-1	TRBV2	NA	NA	CASSEDRHTEAFF	TGTGCCAGCAGTGAAGACAGGCACACTGAAGCTTTCTTT
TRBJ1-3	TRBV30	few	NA	CAWTDYGNTIYF	TGTGCCTGGACAGATTATGGAAACACCATATATTTT
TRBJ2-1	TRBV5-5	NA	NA	CASSFPRYGEQFF	TGTGCCAGCAGCTTTCCGAGGTATGGTGAGCAGTTCTTC
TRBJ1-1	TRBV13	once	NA	CASLGNLMGTEAFF	TGTGCCAGTCTCGGGAACCTCATGGGCACTGAAGCTTTCTTT
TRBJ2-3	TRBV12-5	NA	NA	CASLRGPTDTQYF	TGTGCTAGTTTGCGGGGGCCCACAGATACGCAGTATTTT
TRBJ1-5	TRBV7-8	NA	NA	CASSLAVQFNQPQHF	TGTGCCAGCAGCTTAGCGGTACAGTTCAATCAGCCCCAGCATTTT
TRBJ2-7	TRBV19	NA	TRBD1	CASSWDSTYEQYF	TGTGCCAGTAGCTGGGACAGCACCTACGAGCAGTACTTC
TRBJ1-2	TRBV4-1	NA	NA	CASSLARDGHYGYTF	TGCGCCAGCAGCCTAGCGCGGGACGGCCACTATGGCTACACCTTC